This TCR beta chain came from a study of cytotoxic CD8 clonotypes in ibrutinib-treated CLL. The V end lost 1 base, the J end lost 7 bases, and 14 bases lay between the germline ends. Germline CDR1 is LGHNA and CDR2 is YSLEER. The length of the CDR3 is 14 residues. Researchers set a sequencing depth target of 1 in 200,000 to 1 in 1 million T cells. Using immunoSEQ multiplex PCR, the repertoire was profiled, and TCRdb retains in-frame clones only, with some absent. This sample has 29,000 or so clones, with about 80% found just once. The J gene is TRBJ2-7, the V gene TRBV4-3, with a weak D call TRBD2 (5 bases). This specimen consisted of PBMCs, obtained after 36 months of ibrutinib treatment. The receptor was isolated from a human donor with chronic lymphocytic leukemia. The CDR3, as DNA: TGCGCCAGCAGCCAAGTTGGTAGTAGCGCTGAGCAGTACTTC. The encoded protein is CASSQVGSSAEQYF.